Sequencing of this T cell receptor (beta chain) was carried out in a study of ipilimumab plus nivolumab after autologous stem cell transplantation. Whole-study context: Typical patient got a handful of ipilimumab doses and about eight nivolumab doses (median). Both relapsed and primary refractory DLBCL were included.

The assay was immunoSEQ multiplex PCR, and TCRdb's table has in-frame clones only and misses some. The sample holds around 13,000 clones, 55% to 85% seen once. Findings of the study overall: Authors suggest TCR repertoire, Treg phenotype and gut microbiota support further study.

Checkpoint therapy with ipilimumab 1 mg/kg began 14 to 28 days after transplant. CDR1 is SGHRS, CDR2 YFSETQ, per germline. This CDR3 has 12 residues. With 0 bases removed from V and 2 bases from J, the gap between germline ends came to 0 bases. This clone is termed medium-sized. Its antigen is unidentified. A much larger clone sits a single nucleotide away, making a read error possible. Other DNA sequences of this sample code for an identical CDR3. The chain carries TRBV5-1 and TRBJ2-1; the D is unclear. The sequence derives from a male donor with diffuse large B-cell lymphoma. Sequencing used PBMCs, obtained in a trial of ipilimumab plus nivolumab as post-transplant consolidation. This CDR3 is CASSLAYNEQFF. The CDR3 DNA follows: TGCGCCAGCAGCTTGGCCTACAATGAGCAGTTCTTC.